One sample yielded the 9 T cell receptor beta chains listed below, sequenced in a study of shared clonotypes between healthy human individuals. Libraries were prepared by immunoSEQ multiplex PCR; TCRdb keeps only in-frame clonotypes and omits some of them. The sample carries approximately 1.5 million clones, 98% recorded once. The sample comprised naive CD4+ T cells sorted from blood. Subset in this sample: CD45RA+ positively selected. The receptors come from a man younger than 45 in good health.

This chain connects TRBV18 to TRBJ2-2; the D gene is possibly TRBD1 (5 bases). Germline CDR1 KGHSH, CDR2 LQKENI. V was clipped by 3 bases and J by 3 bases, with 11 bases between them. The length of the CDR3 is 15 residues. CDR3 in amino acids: CASSPGLGDTGELFF. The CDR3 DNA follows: TGTGCCAGCTCACCGGGGCTTGGGGACACCGGGGAGCTGTTTTTT. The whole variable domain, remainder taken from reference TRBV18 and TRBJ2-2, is NAGVMQNPRHLVRRRGQEARLRCSPMKGHSHVYWYRQLPEEGLKFMVYLQKENIIDESGMPKERFSAEFPKEGPSILRIQQVVRGDSAAYFCASSPGLGDTGELFFGEGSRLTVL.

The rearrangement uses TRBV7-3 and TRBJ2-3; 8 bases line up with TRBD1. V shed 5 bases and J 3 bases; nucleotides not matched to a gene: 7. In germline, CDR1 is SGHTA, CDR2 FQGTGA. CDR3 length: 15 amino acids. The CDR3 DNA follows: TGTGCCAGCAGCGTCGGACAGGGATATACAGATACGCAGTATTTT. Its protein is CASSVGQGYTDTQYF.

This chain's CDR3 is CASSVTLGLAGYNEQFF. The CDR3 DNA is TGTGCCAGCAGCGTAACGCTGGGACTAGCGGGGTACAATGAGCAGTTCTTC. This rearrangement joins TRBV9 to TRBJ2-1; 13 nucleotides match TRBD2. The CDR3 runs to 17 residues. V lost 1 base and J lost 4; bases outside the gene matches: 5. Germline V gene lookup returns CDR1 SGDLS and CDR2 YYNGEE.

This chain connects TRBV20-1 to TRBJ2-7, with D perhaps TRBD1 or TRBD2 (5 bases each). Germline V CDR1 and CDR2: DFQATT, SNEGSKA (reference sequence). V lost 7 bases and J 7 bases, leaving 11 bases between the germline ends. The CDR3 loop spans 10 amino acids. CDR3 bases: TGCAGTGTTGCGTGGGGGGAGCAGTACTTC. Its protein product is CSVAWGEQYF.

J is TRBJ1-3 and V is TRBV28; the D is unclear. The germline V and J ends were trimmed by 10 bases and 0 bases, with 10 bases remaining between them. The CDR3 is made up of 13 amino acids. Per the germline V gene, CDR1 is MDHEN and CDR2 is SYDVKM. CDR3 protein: CATTIASGNTIYF. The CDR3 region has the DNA TGTGCCACTACCATTGCCTCTGGAAACACCATATATTTT.

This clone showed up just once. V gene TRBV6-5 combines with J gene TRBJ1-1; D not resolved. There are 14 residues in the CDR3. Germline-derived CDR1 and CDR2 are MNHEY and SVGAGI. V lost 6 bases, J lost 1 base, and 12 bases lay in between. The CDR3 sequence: CASRQPPGNTEAFF. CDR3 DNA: TGTGCCAGCAGACAGCCGCCCGGGAACACTGAAGCTTTCTTT.

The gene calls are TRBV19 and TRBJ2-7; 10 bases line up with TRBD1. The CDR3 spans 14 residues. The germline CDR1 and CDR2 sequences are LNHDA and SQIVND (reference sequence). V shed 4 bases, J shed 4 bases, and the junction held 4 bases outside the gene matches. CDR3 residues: CASSRDRGSYEQYF. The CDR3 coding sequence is TGTGCCAGTAGTAGGGACAGGGGATCTTACGAGCAGTACTTC.

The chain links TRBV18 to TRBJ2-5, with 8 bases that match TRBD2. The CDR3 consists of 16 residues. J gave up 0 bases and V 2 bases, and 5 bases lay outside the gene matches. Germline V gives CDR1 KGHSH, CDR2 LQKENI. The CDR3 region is CASSPRPSGYQETQYF. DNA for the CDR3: TGTGCCAGCTCACCAAGGCCTAGCGGGTACCAAGAGACCCAGTACTTC.

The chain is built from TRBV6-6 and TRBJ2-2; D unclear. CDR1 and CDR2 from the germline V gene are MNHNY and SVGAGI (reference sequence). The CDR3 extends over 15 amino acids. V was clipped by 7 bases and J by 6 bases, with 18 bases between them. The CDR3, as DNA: TGTGCCAGCAAGGGTATAACCCGAACTCCCGGGGAGCTGTTTTTT. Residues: CASKGITRTPGELFF.